The rows below give T cell receptor beta chains drawn from one sample of a study of blood T cell repertoires in COVID-19. Measured with immunoSEQ multiplex PCR; TCRdb has only the in-frame clones, and not every one. The table lists about 99,000 clones, roughly 90% of them singletons. Sequencing was carried out using peripheral blood. The receptors were sampled from a woman aged 55-75 years with acute or convalescent COVID-19. Both conserved end residues are part of each CDR3. D genes are given only for firm matches. Expanded clones are given a class, and other clones once, few, many or no size at all.

clone_size j_call v_call d_call cdr3_length cdr3_nt cdr3_aa
- TRBJ1-4 TRBV19 - 17 TGTGCCAGTAGAACTACAGGGTTGGCCGCAACTAATGAAAAACTGTTTTTT CASRTTGLAATNEKLFF
- TRBJ2-7 TRBV28 TRBD2 17 TGTGCCAGCAGTTCGGTTGGGACTAGCGGGAGCGGATACGAGCAGTACTTC CASSSVGTSGSGYEQYF
- TRBJ1-2 TRBV11-1 - 11 TGTGCCAGCAGTTACAGGGATGGCTACACCTTC CASSYRDGYTF
- TRBJ2-4 TRBV18 - 14 TGTGCCAGCTCACCAGGGACATTGAAAAACATTCAGTACTTC CASSPGTLKNIQYF
- TRBJ1-1 TRBV25-1 TRBD1 13 TGTGCCAGCAGAGGACAGGGAAAGTTTGAAGCTTTCTTT CASRGQGKFEAFF
- TRBJ1-4 TRBV7-9 TRBD1 15 TGTGCCAGCAGTTCGGGACAGGGAGGAAGTGAAAAACTGTTTTTT CASSSGQGGSEKLFF
- TRBJ1-1 TRBV4-2 - 15 TGTGCCAGCAGCCAACCAGGCAGGGGAAACACTGAAGCTTTCTTT CASSQPGRGNTEAFF
- TRBJ1-1 TRBV9 TRBD1 13 TGTGCCAGCAGCGGACAGGGATTTGGGGAAGCTTTCTTT CASSGQGFGEAFF
- TRBJ2-1 TRBV19 - 14 TGTGCCAGTAAAAGAGCGGGCGCCTACAATGAGCAGTTCTTC CASKRAGAYNEQFF
- TRBJ1-3 TRBV5-8 - 15 TGTGCCAGCACCGTTACTGTGAGCTCTGGAAACACCATATATTTT CASTVTVSSGNTIYF
- TRBJ2-1 TRBV19 - 15 TGTGCCAGTATCGGAGGAGCTGCCCCCTACAATGAGCAGTTCTTC CASIGGAAPYNEQFF
few TRBJ2-2 TRBV30 - 14 TGTGCCTGGATAACAATGGGGAGGACCGGGGAGCTGTTTTTT CAWITMGRTGELFF
- TRBJ1-5 TRBV25-1 TRBD1 14 TGTGCCAGCAGTGCTGACAGGGCCGGTCAGCCCCAGCATTTT CASSADRAGQPQHF
- TRBJ1-5 TRBV28 - 13 TGTGCCAGCAGTTTAAGGGGATTTCAGCCCCAGCATTTT CASSLRGFQPQHF
- TRBJ2-5 TRBV11-3 - 15 TGTGCCAGCAGCCCCTCGACAGCAGCAGGGGAGACCCAGTACTTC CASSPSTAAGETQYF
few TRBJ2-5 TRBV11-2 TRBD1 16 TGTGCCAGCAGCAGGGTAGGACAGGGGGGTCAAGAGACCCAGTACTTC CASSRVGQGGQETQYF